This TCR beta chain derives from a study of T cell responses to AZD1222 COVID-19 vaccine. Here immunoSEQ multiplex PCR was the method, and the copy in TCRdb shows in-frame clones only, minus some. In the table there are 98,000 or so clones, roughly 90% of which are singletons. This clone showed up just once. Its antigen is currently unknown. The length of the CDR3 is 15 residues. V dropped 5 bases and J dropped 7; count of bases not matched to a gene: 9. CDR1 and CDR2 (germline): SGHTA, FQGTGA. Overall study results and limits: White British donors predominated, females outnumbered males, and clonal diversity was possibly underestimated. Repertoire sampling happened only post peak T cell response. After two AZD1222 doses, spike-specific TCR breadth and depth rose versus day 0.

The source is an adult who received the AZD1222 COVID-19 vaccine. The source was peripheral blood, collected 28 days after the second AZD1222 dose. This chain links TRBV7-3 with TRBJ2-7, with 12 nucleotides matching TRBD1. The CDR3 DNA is TGTGCCAGCAGCCCACAGGGACAGGGGGCGAGGGAGCAGTACTTC. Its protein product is CASSPQGQGAREQYF.